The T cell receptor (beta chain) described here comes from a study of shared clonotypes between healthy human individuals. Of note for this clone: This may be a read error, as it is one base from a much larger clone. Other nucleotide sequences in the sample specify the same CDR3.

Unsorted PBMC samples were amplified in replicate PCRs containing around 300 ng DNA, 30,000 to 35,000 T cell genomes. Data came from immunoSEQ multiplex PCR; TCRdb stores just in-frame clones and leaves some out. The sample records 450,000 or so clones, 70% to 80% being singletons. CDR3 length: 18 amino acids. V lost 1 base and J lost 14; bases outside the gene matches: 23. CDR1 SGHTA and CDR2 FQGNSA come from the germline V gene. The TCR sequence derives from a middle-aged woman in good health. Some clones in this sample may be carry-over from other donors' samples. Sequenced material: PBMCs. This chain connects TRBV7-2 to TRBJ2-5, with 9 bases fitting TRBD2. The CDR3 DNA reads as TGTGCCAGCAGCTTAGGGCCCAGCGGGAGGACCAACTCCTACGAGCAATACTTC. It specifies CASSLGPSGRTNSYEQYF.